Listed here are 16 T cell receptor beta chains from one sample, sequenced in a study of OX40 agonist ivuxolimab in advanced cancers. Produced via immunoSEQ multiplex PCR; TCRdb's table is partial and in-frame only. The sample holds some 73,000 clones, approximately 86% seen once. This sample comprised CD4+ or CD8+ T cells sorted from blood, obtained in a trial of the OX40 agonist ivuxolimab. Every receptor here comes from an adult with an advanced solid tumor such as melanoma, head and neck, liver or kidney cancer.

J is TRBJ1-4 and V is TRBV30; D call uncertain. The ends were cut back, 0 bases at V and 8 bases at J, with 19 bases in the middle. The germline gives CDR1 GTSNPN, CDR2 SVGIG (reference sequence). This CDR3 is 16 amino acids long. DNA for the CDR3: TGTGCCTGGAGTGTCCCTGGCTGGGAGAGAGGGGAAAAACTGTTTTTT. This encodes CAWSVPGWERGEKLFF.

The rearrangement joins TRBV28 to TRBJ1-6, with D perhaps TRBD1 (5 bases). The V gene's germline CDR1 is MDHEN and CDR2 SYDVKM. The germline V and J ends were trimmed by 6 bases and 6 bases, with 9 bases remaining between them. The CDR3 is 13 residues long. CDR3 residues: CASSRQFNSPLHF. The CDR3 DNA is TGTGCCAGCAGCCGACAGTTTAATTCACCCCTCCACTTT.

The chain couples TRBV30 to TRBJ1-2, with TRBD1 matching 8 bases. The V gene end was trimmed by 3 bases and the J gene end by 7 bases; junction bases not matched to a gene: 7. The CDR3 spans 13 residues. CDR1 and CDR2 (germline): GTSNPN, SVGIG (reference sequence). The chain's CDR3 is CAWSLGQGRGYTF. CDR3 DNA: TGTGCCTGGAGCCTAGGACAGGGTCGTGGCTACACCTTC.

The chain recombines TRBV19 with TRBJ2-6, with TRBD1 as a possible D gene (6 bases). This CDR3 has 17 residues. Deletions cut 6 bases from V and 0 bases from J, with 15 bases between. Germline V gene lookup returns CDR1 LNHDA and CDR2 SQIVND (reference sequence). CDR3 amino acids: CASRRQASLSGANVLTF. The CDR3 nucleotides read TGTGCCAGTAGGAGACAGGCCTCACTCTCTGGGGCCAACGTCCTGACTTTC. Supplemented by reference TRBV19 and TRBJ2-6, the full variable domain reads DGGITQSPKYLFRKEGQNVTLSCEQNLNHDAMYWYRQDPGQGLRLIYYSQIVNDFQKGDIAEGYSVSREKKESFPLTVTSAQKNPTAFYLCASRRQASLSGANVLTFGAGSRLTVL.

This sequence joins TRBV18 and TRBJ1-1; D is unresolved. This CDR3 is 15 amino acids long. Germline values: CDR1 KGHSH, CDR2 LQKENI. V lost 3 bases and J lost 3, with 14 bases in between. CDR3 bases: TGTGCCAGCTCACCTACCTATGCACCATACACTGAAGCTTTCTTT. This codes for CASSPTYAPYTEAFF.

J is TRBJ2-3 and V is TRBV5-6; 8 bases match TRBD1. CDR3 size: 14 residues. Germline CDR1 reads SGHDT; CDR2 reads YYEEEE. V trimming: 9 bases; J trimming: 4 bases; junction bases outside the gene matches: 10. The chain's CDR3 is CATSRQGASDTQYF. DNA for the CDR3: TGTGCCACCTCCAGGCAGGGGGCCTCAGATACGCAGTATTTT.

The chain uses TRBV9 and TRBJ2-7; TRBD1 matches at 7 bases. Germline CDR1 is SGDLS and CDR2 is YYNGEE. The length of the CDR3 is 17 residues. The junction had 18 bases not matched to a gene; V was cut back by 4 bases and J by 5 bases. CDR3 loop: CASSSPPGTAEPNEQYF. The DNA for the CDR3 is TGTGCCAGCAGCTCGCCCCCCGGGACAGCCGAGCCTAACGAGCAGTACTTC.

The chain couples TRBV5-1 to TRBJ2-1; possibly TRBD1 for D (6 bases). Germline V gene sequence: CDR1 SGHRS, CDR2 YFSETQ. Trimming took 5 bases from V and 4 from J, leaving 22 bases between them. This CDR3 is built from 17 residues. CDR3 sequence (DNA): TGCGCCAGCAGTTTGAGCCCACAGGGTTTCTTGTACAATGAGCAGTTCTTC. This sequence encodes CASSLSPQGFLYNEQFF.

J is TRBJ2-5 and V is TRBV29-1; the D is unclear. CDR3 length: 13 amino acids. The V gene's germline CDR1 is SQVTM and CDR2 ANQGSEA. V was cut by 4 bases and J by 3 bases, with 12 bases left in between. CDR3 coding DNA: TGCAGCGTTGCGGCAAACTATGAAGAGACCCAGTACTTC. Amino acids: CSVAANYEETQYF. The full variable domain, rest sourced from reference TRBV29-1 and TRBJ2-5, is SAVISQKPSRDICQRGTSLTIQCQVDSQVTMMFWYRQQPGQSLTLIATANQGSEATYESGFVIDKFPISRPNLTFSTLTVSNMSPEDSSIYLCSVAANYEETQYFGPGTRLLVL.

The gene calls are TRBV14 and TRBJ2-5, with a weak D call TRBD1 (5 bases). V was shortened by 4 bases and J by 5 bases, with 11 bases between the two germline ends. The CDR3 loop spans 13 amino acids. The germline V gene has CDR1 SGHDN and CDR2 FVKESK. This CDR3 is CASSPRVGETQYF. CDR3 DNA sequence: TGTGCCAGCAGCCCCAGGGTGGGCGAGACCCAGTACTTC.

The rearrangement joins TRBV5-4 to TRBJ2-5; tentatively, D is TRBD1 or TRBD2 (5 bases each). V lost 2 bases and J 2 bases, leaving 13 bases between the germline ends. Germline lookup yields CDR1 SGHNT and CDR2 YYREEE (reference sequence). The CDR3 extends over 15 amino acids. The CDR3 region is CASSLAGTLQETQYF. The CDR3 DNA reads TGTGCCAGCAGCTTAGCAGGGACCCTACAAGAGACCCAGTACTTC.

V usage is TRBV28 and J usage is TRBJ1-4; maybe TRBD1 (5 bases). V lost 3 bases and J lost 5, with 13 bases in between. CDR1 MDHEN and CDR2 SYDVKM come from the germline V gene. This CDR3 has 15 amino acids. The CDR3 nucleotides read TGTGCCAGCAGTTTGGACCTGACAGAGAATGAAAAACTGTTTTTT. Translated: CASSLDLTENEKLFF.

The V gene is TRBV9, the J gene TRBJ2-2, with 8 bases that match TRBD1. In germline, CDR1 is SGDLS, CDR2 YYNGEE. This CDR3 has 17 residues. The V segment lost 4 bases and the J segment 1 base; nucleotides outside the gene matches: 9. CDR3 coding DNA: TGTGCCAGCAGCCATCTTAGAGGACAGGGGAACACCGGGGAGCTGTTTTTT. As protein: CASSHLRGQGNTGELFF.

This clone was detected only once. The chain joins TRBV9 to TRBJ2-2; D is uncertain. The germline V and J ends were trimmed by 0 bases and 0 bases, with 6 bases remaining between them. This CDR3 has 15 residues. The germline V gene has CDR1 SGDLS and CDR2 YYNGEE. The CDR3 loop is CASSVEGPNTGELFF. The CDR3 DNA follows: TGTGCCAGCAGCGTAGAAGGGCCGAACACCGGGGAGCTGTTTTTT.

The chain carries TRBV4-3 and TRBJ1-3; 11 bases are shared with TRBD1. The CDR3 length is 15 residues. Germline CDR1 is LGHNA and CDR2 is YSLEER. V shed 6 bases, J shed 7 bases, and the junction held 8 bases outside the gene matches. The CDR3 is CASSRLGQGANTIYF. The CDR3 DNA is TGCGCCAGCAGTCGCCTAGGACAGGGGGCGAACACCATATATTTT.

The V and J genes are TRBV5-6 and TRBJ2-5; 10 bases line up with TRBD2. CDR3 length equals 15 residues. The V and J ends lost 0 bases and 2 bases, in that order; junction bases with no gene match: 1. CDR1 is SGHDT, CDR2 YYEEEE, per germline. CDR3 region: CASSLVLAGQETQYF. Written as DNA, the CDR3 is TGTGCCAGCAGCTTGGTACTAGCGGGGCAAGAGACCCAGTACTTC.